Listed below are T cell receptor beta chains from one sample, sequenced in a study of T cell responses to AZD1222 COVID-19 vaccine. Profiled with immunoSEQ multiplex PCR; TCRdb holds only in-frame clones, not every one. The profile shows 150,000 to 180,000 clones, about 92% of them singletons. The material sequenced was peripheral blood, taken on day 0 of AZD1222 vaccination. Receptors originate from an adult in good health. The CDR3 runs from the conserved cysteine through the conserved F or W.

v_gene,j_gene,CDR3aa
TRBV11-3,TRBJ2-5,CASSATRGLQETQYF
TRBV30,TRBJ2-4,CAWRTGLNIQYF
TRBV5-5,TRBJ2-2,CASRAFTGTNTGELFF
TRBV7-9,TRBJ2-1,CASSATGAGSYNEQFF
TRBV28,TRBJ1-2,CASSFVVLSGYTF
TRBV29-1,TRBJ1-4,CSVERTGGEKLFF
TRBV2,TRBJ2-7,CASIGTSWSGQYF
TRBV27,TRBJ1-6,CASCPGGVRNSPLHF
TRBV9,TRBJ1-2,CASRAGTSGGYTF
TRBV11-1,TRBJ1-1,CASSLRRGSAEAFF
TRBV14,TRBJ1-4,CASSQDPTTGAILTNEKLFF
TRBV19,TRBJ2-3,CASSFDRQFTDTQYF
TRBV5-1,TRBJ2-3,CASRSATSGTDTQYF
TRBV11-2,TRBJ2-7,CASIGTSGSLSYEQYF
TRBV9,TRBJ1-5,CASGTGEGPLDSNQPQHF
TRBV5-1,TRBJ1-6,CASSLGQALGAPLHF
TRBV9,TRBJ1-3,CASSGGHALGNTIYF
TRBV5-1,TRBJ2-3,CASSLGQGTGDTQYF
TRBV28,TRBJ1-4,CASSLLDSPNEKLFF
TRBV14,TRBJ2-3,CASSPPGLLTDTQYF
TRBV14,TRBJ1-1,CASSLWDSGNTEAFF
TRBV27,TRBJ1-4,CASTLTSPTNEKLFF
TRBV18,TRBJ1-4,CASSPGPEMLFF
TRBV5-1,TRBJ2-1,CASSLELAGVGGHGEQFF
TRBV15,TRBJ1-1,CATSTPGVENTEAFF
TRBV5-4,TRBJ2-7,CASSLQGSYEQYF
TRBV7-3,TRBJ2-1,CASSLQTGGPLNEQFF
TRBV29-1,TRBJ1-2,CSVETVPYYGYTF
TRBV4-1,TRBJ2-3,CASSQVMDGGTDTQYF
TRBV6-5,TRBJ2-2,CASSYRQNTGELFF
TRBV5-5,TRBJ2-7,CASSFYGDWVSYEQYF
TRBV7-9,TRBJ2-1,CASSLPGGGYNEQFF
TRBV27,TRBJ2-1,CASTTPPYGPYNEQFF